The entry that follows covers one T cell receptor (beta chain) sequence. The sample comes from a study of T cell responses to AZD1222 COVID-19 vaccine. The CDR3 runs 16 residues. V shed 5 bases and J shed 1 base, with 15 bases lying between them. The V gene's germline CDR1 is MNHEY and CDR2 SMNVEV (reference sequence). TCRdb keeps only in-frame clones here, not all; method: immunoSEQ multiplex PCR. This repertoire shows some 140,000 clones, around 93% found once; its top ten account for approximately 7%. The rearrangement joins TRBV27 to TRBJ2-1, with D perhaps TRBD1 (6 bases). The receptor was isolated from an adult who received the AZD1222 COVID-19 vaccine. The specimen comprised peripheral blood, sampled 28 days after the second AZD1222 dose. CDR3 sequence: CASSKRGRGSYNEQFF. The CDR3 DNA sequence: TGTGCCAGCAGTAAAAGGGGCAGGGGATCCTACAATGAGCAGTTCTTC.